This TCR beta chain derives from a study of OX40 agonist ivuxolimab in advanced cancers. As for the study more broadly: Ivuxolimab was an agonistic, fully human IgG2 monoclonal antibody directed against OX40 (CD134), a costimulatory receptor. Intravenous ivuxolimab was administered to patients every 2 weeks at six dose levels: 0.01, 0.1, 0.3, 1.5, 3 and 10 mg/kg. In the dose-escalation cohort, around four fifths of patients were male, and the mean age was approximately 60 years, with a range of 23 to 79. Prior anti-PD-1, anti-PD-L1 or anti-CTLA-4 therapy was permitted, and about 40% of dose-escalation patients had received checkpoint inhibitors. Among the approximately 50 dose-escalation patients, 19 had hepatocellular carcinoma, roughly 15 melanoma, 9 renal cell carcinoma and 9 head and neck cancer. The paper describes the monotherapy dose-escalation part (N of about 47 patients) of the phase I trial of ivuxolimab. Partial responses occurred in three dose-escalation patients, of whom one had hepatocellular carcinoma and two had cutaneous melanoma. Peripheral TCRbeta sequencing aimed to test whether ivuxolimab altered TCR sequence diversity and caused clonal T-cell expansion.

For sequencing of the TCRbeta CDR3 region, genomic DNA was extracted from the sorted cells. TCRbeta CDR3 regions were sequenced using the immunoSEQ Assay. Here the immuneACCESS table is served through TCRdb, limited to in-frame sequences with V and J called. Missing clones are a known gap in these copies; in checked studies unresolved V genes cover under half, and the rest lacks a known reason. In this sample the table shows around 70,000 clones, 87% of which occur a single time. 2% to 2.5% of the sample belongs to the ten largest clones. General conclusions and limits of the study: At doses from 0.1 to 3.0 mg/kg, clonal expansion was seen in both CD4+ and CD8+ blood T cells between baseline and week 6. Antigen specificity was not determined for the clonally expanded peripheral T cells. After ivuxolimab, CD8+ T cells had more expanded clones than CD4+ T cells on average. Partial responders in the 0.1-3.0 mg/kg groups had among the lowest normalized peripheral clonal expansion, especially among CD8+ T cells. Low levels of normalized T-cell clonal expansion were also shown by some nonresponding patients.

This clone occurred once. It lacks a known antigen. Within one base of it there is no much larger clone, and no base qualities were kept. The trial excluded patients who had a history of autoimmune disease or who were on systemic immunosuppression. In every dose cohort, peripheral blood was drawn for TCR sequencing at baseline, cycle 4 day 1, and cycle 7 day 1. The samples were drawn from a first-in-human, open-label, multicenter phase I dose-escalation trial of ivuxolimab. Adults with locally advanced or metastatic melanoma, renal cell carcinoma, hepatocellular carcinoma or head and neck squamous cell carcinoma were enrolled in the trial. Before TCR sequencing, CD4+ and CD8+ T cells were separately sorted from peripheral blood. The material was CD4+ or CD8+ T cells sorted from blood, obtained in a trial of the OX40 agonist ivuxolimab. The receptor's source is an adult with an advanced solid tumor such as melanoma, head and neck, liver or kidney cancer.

The CDR3 in this case is CASSLGGATDTQYF. Here is the DNA: TGCGCCAGCAGCTTGGGGGGGGCCACAGATACGCAGTATTTT. This chain is built from TRBV5-1 and TRBJ2-3; the D segment is perhaps TRBD1 or TRBD2, each sharing 6 matched bases. The germline ends are 7 bases apart after V is trimmed by 0 bases and J by 2 bases. CDR1 and CDR2, looked up from the germline V gene, are SGHRS and YFSETQ. Its CDR3 holds 14 amino acids, cysteine through phenylalanine. Only the CDR3 DNA is retained, 42 bases long and in frame from the first base.